The T cell receptor (beta chain) described here comes from a study of blood T cell repertoires in COVID-19. Study-level background: Collection of acute and convalescent COVID-19 samples took place in the United States, Italy and Spain. PBMCs, B-cell-depleted T cells, or T cells were the source of the cDNA or gDNA that made up the material.

After removal of 4 bases from V and 5 bases from J, the junction contained 3 bases not matched to a gene. This CDR3 contains 14 residues. Germline assignment: CDR1 SGHDT and CDR2 YYEEEE. Authors' data handling: Estimation of nucleated cell counts was performed using reference gene primer amplification. The protocol was immunoSEQ multiplex PCR, while the TCRdb copy is restricted to in-frame clones and leaves out a portion. V and J calls and clone size are as listed in that table; D and trimming were resolved from the DNA. The sample consists of roughly 87,000 clones, 70% to 90% of them appearing once. Seattle's enrolled individuals joined amid active infection and were then monitored longitudinally.

This clonotype was sampled from a woman older than 75 with COVID-19, enrolled during active disease. The J gene is TRBJ1-1, the V gene TRBV5-6, with 12 nucleotides matching TRBD1. Sequencing was performed on peripheral blood. The CDR3 sequence is CASSEGQGATEAFF. CDR3 bases: TGTGCCAGCAGCGAGGGACAGGGGGCGACTGAAGCTTTCTTT.